The clone carrying this T cell receptor (beta chain) was recorded at least ten times. What it binds is unknown. The data originate from a study of T cells in Graves' hyperthyroidism and ophthalmopathy. Study-wide points: Peripheral blood also featured most of the thyroid clonotypes expanded above 0.001. Ophthalmopathy prediction by the model preceded onset by a median roughly 6 months.

RNA transcripts gave rise to amplified TCR beta CDR3 regions. With the HTBI primer set, the TCR CDR3 went through a first round of RT-PCR. TCRdb re-called the multiplex PCR reads through MiXCR, storing one row per CDR3 protein. The top ten hold 8.2% of the sample, which has 560,000 or so distinct CDR3 sequences, approximately 44% seen once. Germline-derived CDR1 and CDR2 are DFQATT and SNEGSKA (reference sequence). The J segment lost 5 bases and the V segment lost 0 bases, leaving 6 bases of the junction unmatched. The CDR3 has 15 amino acids. Patients between 18 and 65 years old had hyperthyroidism, newly diagnosed and lasting under 2 months.

Source material: peripheral blood or thyroid tissue (not recorded which). The chain is built from TRBV20-1 and TRBJ2-5, with TRBD1 matching 10 bases. The sequence was collected from a young woman with Graves' hyperthyroidism. The chain's CDR3 is CSARDGGTGEETQYF. The CDR3 DNA sequence: TGCAGTGCTAGAGATGGCGGGACAGGGGAGGAGACCCAGTACTTC.